The T cell receptor (beta chain) under discussion was sequenced for a study of cytomegalovirus exposure and HLA in healthy donors. Overall study results and limits: Analysis performed later found 15,000 or so TCR beta sequences associated with HLA alleles at 0.05 false discovery rate. A link between a missense DCLRE1C variant and TCR beta V- and J-gene trimming emerged from a later analysis. The majority of TCR sequences were rare, yet some public TCRs appeared in many donors.

A word on this clone: Antigen unknown.

Primers for the PCR totalled 60 Vbeta and 13 Jbeta. The table came from immunoSEQ multiplex PCR; TCRdb's copy has only in-frame clones and leaves some out. This specimen shows about 200,000 clones; the ten leading clones hold 0.9% to 1.4%. CDR3 length: 17 residues. CDR1 KGHSY and CDR2 FQNENV come from the germline V gene. Trimming removed 3 bases from V and 0 bases from J; junction bases left unmatched: 7. The receptor comes from a girl between 2 and 10 years old in good health and CMV-seropositive. The sample was PBMCs. V and J are TRBV16 and TRBJ2-3; TRBD1 agrees at 9 bases. CDR3 DNA sequence: TGTGCCAGCAGCCAGGCCGCCGGGACAGGGAGCACAGATACGCAGTATTTT. It translates to CASSQAAGTGSTDTQYF.